This TCR beta chain emerged from a study of T cell repertoires in cytomegalovirus infection. Study information: Recently identified HLA-C-restricted CMV epitopes were used, and well-studied HLA-B-restricted CMV epitopes were used as well. Public TCR beta signatures provided an indication of both CMV infection and a matching HLA type.

With respect to this clonotype: Its antigen is not identified.

TCRdb reprocessed the reads with MiXCR, giving one entry per CDR3 protein. The sample lists hundreds of thousands of distinct CDR3 sequences, around 31% occurring once. The CDR3 has 18 residues. Germline V gives CDR1 SGHVS, CDR2 FQNEAQ. V shed 4 bases and J shed 4 bases, with 23 bases lying between them. Whole-study results and caveats: Clonotype analysis showed dominance of the ex vivo response by HLA-C-restricted CMV-specific TCR beta clonotypes.

This TCR derives from a human donor in good health (CMV status not recorded). Some clones in this sample may be carry-over from other donors' samples. This chain connects TRBV7-8 to TRBJ1-5; D is perhaps TRBD1 (6 bases). The sample was cultured CD8+ T cells from PBMCs, taken from culture after CMV antigen stimulation. CDR3 region: CASSSPGQGLIGNQPQHF. For the CDR3, the DNA is TGTGCCAGCAGCTCTCCGGGACAAGGCCTCATTGGAAATCAGCCCCAGCATTTT.